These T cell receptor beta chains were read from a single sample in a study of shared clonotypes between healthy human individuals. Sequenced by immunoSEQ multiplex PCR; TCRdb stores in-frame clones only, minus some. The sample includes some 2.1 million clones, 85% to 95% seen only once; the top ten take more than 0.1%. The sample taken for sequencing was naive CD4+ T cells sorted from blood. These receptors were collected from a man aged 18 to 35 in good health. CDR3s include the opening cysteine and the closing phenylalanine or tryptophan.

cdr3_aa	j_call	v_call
CASSQTGIGNTIYF	TRBJ1-3	TRBV5-1
CASSLRGGDHYNEQFF	TRBJ2-1	TRBV7-2
CASSRDSAQETQYF	TRBJ2-5	TRBV10-1
CSVEPGQGAEQFF	TRBJ2-1	TRBV29-1
CASSIRSGRALAKNIQYF	TRBJ2-4	TRBV19
CASSTTGGYIQYF	TRBJ2-4	TRBV19
CASSAGSLAGELFF	TRBJ2-2	TRBV6-1
CASSQESETHSPLHF	TRBJ1-6	TRBV4-1
CASSWGQGDAEAFF	TRBJ1-1	TRBV5-1
CASSEYIRGLDSPLHF	TRBJ1-6	TRBV25-1
CASRSSGRAEGTDTQYF	TRBJ2-3	TRBV6-7